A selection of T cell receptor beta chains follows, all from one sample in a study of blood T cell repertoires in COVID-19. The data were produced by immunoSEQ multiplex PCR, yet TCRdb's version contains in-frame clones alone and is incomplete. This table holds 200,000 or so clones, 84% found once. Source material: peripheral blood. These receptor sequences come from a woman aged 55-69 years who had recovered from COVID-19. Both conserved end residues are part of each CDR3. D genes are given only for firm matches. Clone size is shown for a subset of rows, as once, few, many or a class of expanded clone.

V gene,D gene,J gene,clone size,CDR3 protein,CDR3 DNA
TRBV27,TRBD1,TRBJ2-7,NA,CASRLRDRGNEQYF,TGTGCCAGCAGGCTCCGGGACAGGGGGAACGAGCAGTACTTC
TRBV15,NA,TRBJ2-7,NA,CATSREIAYEQYF,TGTGCCACCAGCCGGGAAATTGCCTACGAGCAGTACTTC
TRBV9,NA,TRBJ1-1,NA,CASSVVTDTEAFF,TGTGCCAGCAGCGTAGTCACAGACACTGAAGCTTTCTTT
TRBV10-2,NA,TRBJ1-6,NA,CASSRQNSPLHF,TGCGCCAGCAGTCGACAGAATTCACCCCTCCACTTT
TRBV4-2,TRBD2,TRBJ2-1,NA,CASSGGTSGGPYNEQFF,TGTGCCAGCAGCGGGGGGACTAGCGGGGGACCTTACAATGAGCAGTTCTTC
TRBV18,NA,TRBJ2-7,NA,CASSPPRAAYEQYF,TGTGCCAGCTCACCACCCAGGGCCGCCTACGAGCAGTACTTC
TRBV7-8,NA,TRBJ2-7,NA,CASRSPQARGPYEQYF,TGTGCCAGCAGGAGCCCCCAGGCGCGGGGGCCGTACGAGCAGTACTTC
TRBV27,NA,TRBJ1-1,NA,CASSLPGGFKAFF,TGTGCCAGCAGCCTACCGGGTGGGTTCAAAGCTTTCTTT
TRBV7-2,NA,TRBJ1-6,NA,CASSPRVSSPLHF,TGTGCCAGCAGCCCGAGGGTTAGTTCACCCCTCCACTTT
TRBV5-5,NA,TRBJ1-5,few,CASSLYGDSNQPQHF,TGTGCCAGCAGCTTGTATGGAGACAGCAATCAGCCCCAGCATTTT
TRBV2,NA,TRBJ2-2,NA,CASSGLANTGELFF,TGTGCCAGCAGTGGGCTGGCCAACACCGGGGAGCTGTTTTTT
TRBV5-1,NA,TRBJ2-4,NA,CASRTGLAKNIQYF,TGCGCCAGCAGAACAGGGTTGGCCAAAAACATTCAGTACTTC
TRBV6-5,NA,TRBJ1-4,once,CASSSRGTNEKLFF,TGTGCCAGCAGTTCCCGGGGGACTAATGAAAAACTGTTTTTT
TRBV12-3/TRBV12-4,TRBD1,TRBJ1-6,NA,CASSLDRGTPLHF,TGTGCCAGCAGTTTGGACAGGGGGACACCCCTCCACTTT
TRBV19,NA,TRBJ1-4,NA,CASSPWDMWQLGRRTTNEKLFF,TGTGCCAGTAGTCCTTGGGACATGTGGCAGTTGGGCCGAAGAACAACTAATGAAAAACTGTTTTTT
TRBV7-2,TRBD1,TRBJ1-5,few,CASSLGDRGLQPQHF,TGTGCCAGCAGCTTAGGGGACAGGGGGCTGCAGCCCCAGCATTTT
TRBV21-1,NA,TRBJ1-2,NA,CASSKPRNLPDRNYGYTF,TGTGCCAGCAGCAAACCCCGAAATCTCCCGGACAGGAACTATGGCTACACCTTC
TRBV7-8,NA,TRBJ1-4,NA,CASSSEAGTNEKLFF,TGTGCCAGCAGCTCCGAGGCAGGGACTAATGAAAAACTGTTTTTT
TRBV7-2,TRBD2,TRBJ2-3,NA,CASSFGLAGRADTQYF,TGTGCCAGCAGCTTCGGACTAGCGGGTAGAGCAGATACGCAGTATTTT
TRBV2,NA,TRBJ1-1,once,CASSEGQTINTEAFF,TGTGCCAGCAGCGAAGGACAGACCATAAACACTGAAGCTTTCTTT
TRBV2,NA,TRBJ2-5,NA,CASREQGQETQYF,TGTGCCAGCAGAGAACAGGGACAAGAGACCCAGTACTTC
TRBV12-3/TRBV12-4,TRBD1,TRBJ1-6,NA,CASRDRGDSPLHF,TGTGCCAGCAGGGACAGGGGTGATTCACCCCTCCACTTT
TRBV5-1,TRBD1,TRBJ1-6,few,CASRHGQGGSYNSPLHF,TGCGCCAGCAGACACGGACAGGGAGGATCCTATAATTCACCCCTCCACTTT
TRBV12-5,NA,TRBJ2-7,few,CASAPAGISYEQYF,TGTGCTAGTGCCCCCGCAGGGATCTCCTACGAGCAGTACTTC
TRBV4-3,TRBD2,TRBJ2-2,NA,CASSSGTSNYGTGELFF,TGCGCCAGCAGCTCCGGGACTAGCAATTACGGCACCGGGGAGCTGTTTTTT
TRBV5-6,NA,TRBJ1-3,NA,CASSLAGRSGNTIYF,TGTGCCAGCAGCTTGGCAGGGCGCTCTGGAAACACCATATATTTT
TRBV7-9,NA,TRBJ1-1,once,CASSPSTGNTEAFF,TGTGCCAGCAGCCCATCCACAGGGAACACTGAAGCTTTCTTT
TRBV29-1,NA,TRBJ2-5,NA,CSVEGQIETQYF,TGCAGCGTTGAAGGCCAGATAGAGACCCAGTACTTC
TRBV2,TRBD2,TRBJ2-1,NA,CASSVQRGGGTYNEQFF,TGTGCCAGCAGTGTCCAGCGGGGGGGAGGGACCTACAATGAGCAGTTCTTC
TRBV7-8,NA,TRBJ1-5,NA,CASSITPRAQHF,TGTGCCAGCAGCATTACACCTCGGGCCCAGCATTTT
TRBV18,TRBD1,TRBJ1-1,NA,CASSPRQGVGNTEAFF,TGTGCCAGCTCACCCCGACAGGGGGTAGGAAACACTGAAGCTTTCTTT
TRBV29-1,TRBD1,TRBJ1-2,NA,CSVGDRGRGYTF,TGCAGCGTTGGCGACAGGGGGAGAGGCTACACCTTC
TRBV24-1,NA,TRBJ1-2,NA,CATSPRDFGGYTF,TGTGCCACCAGCCCCCGGGACTTTGGTGGCTACACCTTC
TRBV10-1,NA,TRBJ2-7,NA,CASSEGTPDSYEQYF,TGCGCCAGCAGTGAGGGGACACCCGATTCGTACGAGCAGTACTTC
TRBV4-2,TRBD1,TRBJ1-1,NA,CASSLPGGTGTEAFF,TGTGCCAGCAGCCTTCCAGGGGGAACGGGAACTGAAGCTTTCTTT
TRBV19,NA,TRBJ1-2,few,CASKNPGGSGYTF,TGTGCCAGTAAAAATCCGGGGGGATCTGGCTACACCTTC
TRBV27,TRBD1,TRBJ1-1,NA,CASSLLAGTGDTEAFF,TGTGCCAGCAGTTTATTGGCCGGGACAGGGGACACTGAAGCTTTCTTT
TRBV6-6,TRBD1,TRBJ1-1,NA,CASSPPRTGNTEAFF,TGTGCCAGCAGCCCCCCCAGGACAGGGAACACTGAAGCTTTCTTT
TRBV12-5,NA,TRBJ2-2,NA,CASGAWQTGELFF,TGTGCTAGTGGGGCCTGGCAAACCGGGGAGCTGTTTTTT
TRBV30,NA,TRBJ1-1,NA,CAWRLPGQNTEAFF,TGTGCCTGGCGGTTACCGGGACAGAACACTGAAGCTTTCTTT
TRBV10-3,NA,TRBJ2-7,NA,CAIKPQTSREQYF,TGTGCCATTAAGCCCCAGACATCACGGGAGCAGTACTTC
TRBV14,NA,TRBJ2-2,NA,CASSQEGTSTGELFF,TGTGCCAGCAGCCAGGAAGGGACTTCCACCGGGGAGCTGTTTTTT
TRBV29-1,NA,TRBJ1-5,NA,CSVASRTPNQPQHF,TGCAGCGTTGCATCCCGGACACCCAATCAGCCCCAGCATTTT
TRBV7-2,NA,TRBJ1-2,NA,CASSLAHIYGYTF,TGTGCCAGCAGCTTAGCCCACATCTATGGCTACACCTTC
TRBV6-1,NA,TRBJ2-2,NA,CASSDGGVFPNTGELFF,TGTGCCAGCAGTGATGGAGGGGTTTTTCCGAACACCGGGGAGCTGTTTTTT
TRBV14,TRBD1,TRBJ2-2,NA,CASSQLRTGHTGELFF,TGTGCCAGCAGCCAGTTAAGGACAGGGCACACCGGGGAGCTGTTTTTT
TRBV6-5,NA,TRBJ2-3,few,CASSPQGIEAGTQYF,TGTGCCAGCAGCCCCCAGGGGATCGAAGCAGGTACGCAGTATTTT